Listed below are T cell receptor beta chains from one sample, sequenced in a study of cytomegalovirus exposure and HLA in healthy donors. Sequenced by immunoSEQ multiplex PCR; TCRdb stores in-frame clones only, minus some. Among some 150,000 clones, roughly three quarters were seen once, and the ten largest hold around 7%. The sequenced sample was PBMCs. Receptors were obtained from a woman between 40 and 50 years old in good health and CMV-seropositive. The CDR3 runs from the conserved cysteine through the conserved F or W. The D gene is left open where the match is weak. Only part of the rows carry a size: once, few, many, or a class if the clone is expanded.

V gene: TRBV2
J gene: TRBJ2-7
CDR3 length: 13
D gene: -
clone size: -
CDR3 protein: CASSTPMTGEQYF
CDR3 DNA: TGTGCCAGCTCCACCCCAATGACGGGGGAGCAGTACTTC

V gene: TRBV30
J gene: TRBJ2-7
CDR3 length: 12
D gene: TRBD2
clone size: -
CDR3 protein: CAWSPTSAEQYF
CDR3 DNA: TGTGCCTGGAGTCCAACTAGCGCCGAGCAGTACTTC

V gene: TRBV6-1
J gene: TRBJ2-5
CDR3 length: 15
D gene: -
clone size: -
CDR3 protein: CASSEIGGRQETQYF
CDR3 DNA: TGTGCCAGCAGTGAAATAGGTGGGCGCCAAGAGACCCAGTACTTC

V gene: TRBV9
J gene: TRBJ1-2
CDR3 length: 14
D gene: -
clone size: -
CDR3 protein: CASNKQGANYGYTF
CDR3 DNA: TGTGCCAGCAACAAACAGGGCGCTAACTATGGCTACACCTTC

V gene: TRBV5-4
J gene: TRBJ1-1
CDR3 length: 14
D gene: TRBD1
clone size: few
CDR3 protein: CASSPTGWATEAFF
CDR3 DNA: TGTGCCAGCAGCCCGACAGGGTGGGCCACTGAAGCTTTCTTT

V gene: TRBV7-2
J gene: TRBJ2-1
CDR3 length: 16
D gene: TRBD2
clone size: -
CDR3 protein: CASSPPASGVHNEQFF
CDR3 DNA: TGTGCCAGCAGCCCCCCAGCTAGCGGGGTACACAATGAGCAGTTCTTC

V gene: TRBV9
J gene: TRBJ1-1
CDR3 length: 15
D gene: TRBD1
clone size: once
CDR3 protein: CASSGSGTGFTEAFF
CDR3 DNA: TGTGCCAGCAGCGGATCCGGGACAGGGTTCACTGAAGCTTTCTTT

V gene: TRBV6-1
J gene: TRBJ1-2
CDR3 length: 14
D gene: -
clone size: -
CDR3 protein: CASSEEQGRYGYTF
CDR3 DNA: TGTGCCAGCAGTGAAGAACAGGGCAGGTATGGCTACACCTTC

V gene: TRBV28
J gene: TRBJ2-7
CDR3 length: 14
D gene: TRBD1
clone size: -
CDR3 protein: CASSAGTGTYEQYF
CDR3 DNA: TGTGCCAGCAGTGCCGGGACAGGGACCTACGAGCAGTACTTC

V gene: TRBV7-3
J gene: TRBJ1-1
CDR3 length: 16
D gene: TRBD1
clone size: -
CDR3 protein: CASSPRQGQLNTEAFF
CDR3 DNA: TGTGCCAGCAGCCCCAGACAGGGGCAGCTGAACACTGAAGCTTTCTTT

V gene: TRBV6-6
J gene: TRBJ1-6
CDR3 length: 13
D gene: TRBD1
clone size: -
CDR3 protein: CASSDRGISPLHF
CDR3 DNA: TGTGCCAGCAGCGACAGGGGAATCTCACCCCTCCACTTT

V gene: TRBV2
J gene: TRBJ2-1
CDR3 length: 15
D gene: -
clone size: few
CDR3 protein: CASKERAGSYNEQFF
CDR3 DNA: TGTGCCAGCAAAGAGAGAGCTGGCTCCTACAATGAGCAGTTCTTC

V gene: TRBV9
J gene: TRBJ2-1
CDR3 length: 17
D gene: TRBD1
clone size: -
CDR3 protein: CASSVAGTGQSYNEQFF
CDR3 DNA: TGTGCCAGCAGCGTTGCTGGGACAGGCCAATCCTACAATGAGCAGTTCTTC

V gene: TRBV9
J gene: TRBJ2-2
CDR3 length: 17
D gene: TRBD2
clone size: few
CDR3 protein: CASSPHRSGGMSGELFF
CDR3 DNA: TGTGCCAGCAGCCCACACCGGAGCGGGGGGATGTCCGGGGAGCTGTTTTTT

V gene: TRBV12-1
J gene: TRBJ1-3
CDR3 length: 15
D gene: -
clone size: -
CDR3 protein: CASRKPTASGNTIYF
CDR3 DNA: TGTGCCAGCAGAAAGCCGACAGCCTCTGGAAACACCATATATTTT

V gene: TRBV5-6
J gene: TRBJ1-5
CDR3 length: 15
D gene: -
clone size: -
CDR3 protein: CASSLTGKGNQPQHF
CDR3 DNA: TGTGCCAGCAGTCTTACAGGGAAGGGCAATCAGCCCCAGCATTTT

V gene: TRBV5-4
J gene: TRBJ2-1
CDR3 length: 11
D gene: -
clone size: -
CDR3 protein: CASSFRNEQFF
CDR3 DNA: TGTGCCAGCAGCTTTCGGAATGAGCAGTTCTTC

V gene: TRBV6-5
J gene: TRBJ2-1
CDR3 length: 13
D gene: -
clone size: -
CDR3 protein: CASSYTTTSEQFF
CDR3 DNA: TGTGCCAGCAGTTACACCACCACGAGTGAGCAGTTCTTC

V gene: TRBV19
J gene: TRBJ1-4
CDR3 length: 15
D gene: -
clone size: -
CDR3 protein: CASSQGQIATEKLFF
CDR3 DNA: TGTGCCAGTAGCCAGGGGCAGATCGCGACGGAAAAACTGTTTTTT

V gene: TRBV13
J gene: TRBJ2-1
CDR3 length: 11
D gene: -
clone size: few
CDR3 protein: CASSRAREQFF
CDR3 DNA: TGTGCCAGCAGTCGTGCGCGGGAGCAGTTCTTC

V gene: TRBV5-4
J gene: TRBJ2-5
CDR3 length: 17
D gene: TRBD2
clone size: -
CDR3 protein: CASSSGGLNRNQETQYF
CDR3 DNA: TGTGCCAGCAGCTCGGGGGGACTGAACCGTAACCAAGAGACCCAGTACTTC

V gene: TRBV30
J gene: TRBJ1-3
CDR3 length: 15
D gene: -
clone size: -
CDR3 protein: CAWSVRGQLGNTIYF
CDR3 DNA: TGTGCCTGGAGTGTACGCGGACAGTTAGGAAACACCATATATTTT

V gene: TRBV5-6
J gene: TRBJ2-5
CDR3 length: 13
D gene: -
clone size: -
CDR3 protein: CASRVRGIETQYF
CDR3 DNA: TGTGCCAGCAGGGTGAGAGGGATAGAGACCCAGTACTTC

V gene: TRBV14
J gene: TRBJ2-5
CDR3 length: 13
D gene: -
clone size: -
CDR3 protein: CASSQGQGETQYF
CDR3 DNA: TGTGCCAGCAGCCAAGGGCAGGGGGAGACCCAGTACTTC

V gene: TRBV28
J gene: TRBJ1-2
CDR3 length: 15
D gene: TRBD1
clone size: once
CDR3 protein: CASNPPGGRNYGYTF
CDR3 DNA: TGTGCCAGCAATCCTCCAGGGGGCCGAAACTATGGCTACACCTTC

V gene: TRBV6-1
J gene: TRBJ1-2
CDR3 length: 13
D gene: -
clone size: few
CDR3 protein: CASDRAGSNGYTF
CDR3 DNA: TGTGCCAGCGATCGGGCAGGGTCTAATGGCTACACCTTC

V gene: TRBV2
J gene: TRBJ2-5
CDR3 length: 14
D gene: TRBD2
clone size: once
CDR3 protein: CASRVAGGGETQYF
CDR3 DNA: TGTGCCAGCAGGGTAGCGGGGGGAGGGGAGACCCAGTACTTC

V gene: TRBV5-4
J gene: TRBJ1-2
CDR3 length: 13
D gene: TRBD1
clone size: -
CDR3 protein: CASSWTGEYGYTF
CDR3 DNA: TGTGCCAGCAGCTGGACAGGGGAGTATGGCTACACCTTC

V gene: TRBV30
J gene: TRBJ2-7
CDR3 length: 12
D gene: -
clone size: once
CDR3 protein: CAWRKLGREQYF
CDR3 DNA: TGTGCCTGGAGGAAGCTGGGCAGAGAGCAGTACTTC

V gene: TRBV6-1
J gene: TRBJ1-1
CDR3 length: 15
D gene: TRBD1
clone size: -
CDR3 protein: CASSRKLTGGTEAFF
CDR3 DNA: TGTGCCAGCAGTCGGAAACTCACAGGGGGCACTGAAGCTTTCTTT

V gene: TRBV5-1
J gene: TRBJ1-5
CDR3 length: 15
D gene: -
clone size: -
CDR3 protein: CASSPDTNSNQPQHF
CDR3 DNA: TGCGCCAGCAGCCCGGACACAAATAGCAATCAGCCCCAGCATTTT

V gene: TRBV19
J gene: TRBJ1-2
CDR3 length: 16
D gene: -
clone size: -
CDR3 protein: CASSPEIRDTYYGYTF
CDR3 DNA: TGTGCCAGTAGCCCAGAGATTAGGGACACATACTATGGCTACACCTTC

V gene: TRBV6-1
J gene: TRBJ1-5
CDR3 length: 13
D gene: TRBD1
clone size: once
CDR3 protein: CASSRTGSQPQHF
CDR3 DNA: TGTGCCAGCAGCCGGACAGGTTCTCAGCCCCAGCATTTT

V gene: TRBV10-3
J gene: TRBJ2-1
CDR3 length: 15
D gene: TRBD1
clone size: -
CDR3 protein: CAISESDRGSNEQFF
CDR3 DNA: TGTGCCATCAGTGAATCTGACAGGGGGTCCAATGAGCAGTTCTTC

V gene: TRBV2
J gene: TRBJ1-2
CDR3 length: 16
D gene: TRBD1
clone size: -
CDR3 protein: CASSVGGQGEGYGYTF
CDR3 DNA: TGTGCCAGCAGTGTGGGAGGACAGGGGGAAGGGTATGGCTACACCTTC

V gene: TRBV5-1
J gene: TRBJ1-1
CDR3 length: 15
D gene: -
clone size: few
CDR3 protein: CASSLDTGMDSEAFF
CDR3 DNA: TGCGCCAGCAGCTTGGATACAGGGATGGACTCTGAAGCTTTCTTT

V gene: TRBV7-7
J gene: TRBJ1-4
CDR3 length: 15
D gene: -
clone size: -
CDR3 protein: CASSLAAGPNEKLFF
CDR3 DNA: TGTGCCAGCAGCTTAGCCGCAGGGCCTAATGAAAAACTGTTTTTT

V gene: TRBV18
J gene: TRBJ1-2
CDR3 length: 13
D gene: -
clone size: -
CDR3 protein: CASSPTEIYGYTF
CDR3 DNA: TGTGCCAGCTCACCAACGGAGATCTATGGCTACACCTTC

V gene: TRBV6-5
J gene: TRBJ2-5
CDR3 length: 16
D gene: TRBD2
clone size: -
CDR3 protein: CASSYFGGGTGETQYF
CDR3 DNA: TGTGCCAGCAGTTACTTTGGCGGGGGGACCGGGGAGACCCAGTACTTC

V gene: TRBV7-2
J gene: TRBJ2-1
CDR3 length: 16
D gene: -
clone size: once
CDR3 protein: CASSRYNSGIYNEQFF
CDR3 DNA: TGTGCCAGCAGTCGATATAATAGCGGAATTTACAATGAGCAGTTCTTC

V gene: TRBV5-5
J gene: TRBJ1-3
CDR3 length: 14
D gene: -
clone size: -
CDR3 protein: CASSPMSSGNTIYF
CDR3 DNA: TGTGCCAGCAGCCCTATGAGCTCTGGAAACACCATATATTTT

V gene: TRBV10-3
J gene: TRBJ1-5
CDR3 length: 13
D gene: -
clone size: few
CDR3 protein: CAIRGAGNQPQHF
CDR3 DNA: TGTGCCATCAGGGGTGCGGGCAATCAGCCCCAGCATTTT

V gene: TRBV11-1
J gene: TRBJ2-1
CDR3 length: 16
D gene: -
clone size: -
CDR3 protein: CASSSETDNRYNEQFF
CDR3 DNA: TGTGCCAGCAGCTCAGAGACAGACAACCGATACAATGAGCAGTTCTTC

V gene: TRBV14
J gene: TRBJ2-7
CDR3 length: 15
D gene: -
clone size: -
CDR3 protein: CASSQASPASYEQYF
CDR3 DNA: TGTGCCAGCAGCCAAGCCAGTCCCGCATCCTACGAGCAGTACTTC

V gene: TRBV7-9
J gene: TRBJ2-7
CDR3 length: 16
D gene: -
clone size: -
CDR3 protein: CSSSAQQGFAPYEQYF
CDR3 DNA: TGTTCCAGCAGCGCCCAACAGGGTTTCGCCCCCTACGAGCAGTACTTC

V gene: TRBV5-1
J gene: TRBJ2-1
CDR3 length: 14
D gene: -
clone size: -
CDR3 protein: CASSLGAEYNEQFF
CDR3 DNA: TGCGCCAGCAGCTTGGGTGCAGAATACAATGAGCAGTTCTTC

V gene: TRBV5-4
J gene: TRBJ1-6
CDR3 length: 14
D gene: -
clone size: -
CDR3 protein: CASSLEGDNSPLHF
CDR3 DNA: TGTGCCAGCAGCTTGGAGGGAGATAATTCACCCCTCCACTTT

V gene: TRBV19
J gene: TRBJ1-3
CDR3 length: 13
D gene: -
clone size: -
CDR3 protein: CASSIGSGNTIYF
CDR3 DNA: TGTGCCAGTAGTATCGGCTCTGGAAACACCATATATTTT